The 21 T cell receptor beta chains in this list originate from one sample, sequenced in a study of vaccination and CD4 T cells after COVID-19. No cognate antigen is known for these TCRs. Treatment defined: roughly ten-day PBMC culture with coronavirus spike peptide pools or control peptides (ViraFEST assay). The Oncomine TCR Beta short-read assay generated sequence data from the DNA of cultured CD4+ T cells. TCRdb re-called the PCR reads with MiXCR, one entry per CDR3 protein. Here the sample spans 10,000 to 13,000 distinct CDR3 sequences, 77% being singletons. The sequencing input was CD4+ T cells from blood, cultured in vitro. Every receptor here comes from a human donor who had recovered from COVID-19.

Within the sample, this clonotype is medium-sized. The chain uses TRBV6-1 and TRBJ2-7; perhaps TRBD2 as D (5 bases). Germline CDR1 is MNHNS and CDR2 is SASEGT. This CDR3 contains 13 residues. Trimming removed 10 bases from V and 3 bases from J, with 16 bases in between. The CDR3 sequence: CATTLTGSYEQYF. The CDR3 nucleotides read TGTGCCACCACTTTGACGGGGAGCTACGAGCAGTACTTC.

The rearrangement uses TRBV20-1 and TRBJ2-1, with 10 positions matching TRBD1. The germline V gene encodes CDR1 DFQATT and CDR2 SNEGSKA (reference sequence). J gave up 7 bases and V 0 bases, and 12 bases lay outside the gene matches. There are 17 residues in the CDR3. CDR3 in DNA: TGCAGTGCTAGAGATGCGGTGGGGGACAGGGGTTGGAATGAGCAGTTCTTC. Encoded protein: CSARDAVGDRGWNEQFF.

This clonotype was counted a few times. This chain connects TRBV5-6 to TRBJ2-1; 8 nucleotides match TRBD2. Trimming removed 0 bases from V and 6 bases from J; junction bases left unmatched: 5. The CDR3 sequence is 15 residues long. CDR1 and CDR2 from the germline V gene are SGHDT and YYEEEE. The CDR3, as DNA: TGTGCCAGCAGCTTGGTGTACAGCGGGAGCAATGAGCAGTTCTTC. This translates into CASSLVYSGSNEQFF.

The genes are TRBV25-1 and TRBJ1-6; TRBD1 matches 10 bases. The germline gives CDR1 MGHDK, CDR2 SYGVNS. With V trimmed by 3 bases and J by 9 bases, 5 bases remained unmatched. This CDR3 is built from 15 residues. CDR3 bases: TGTGCCAGCAGTGACGGACAGGGGGTAGCTTCACCCCTCCACTTT. Translated, it gives CASSDGQGVASPLHF.

The chain carries TRBV7-6 and TRBJ1-1; the D gene is possibly TRBD1 (6 bases). V was clipped by 5 bases and J by 3 bases, with 10 bases between them. CDR1 is SGHVS and CDR2 is FNYEAQ in the germline V gene. CDR3 length: 13 residues. This CDR3 is CASSMDRYTEAFF. Written as DNA, the CDR3 is TGTGCCAGCAGCATGGACAGATACACTGAAGCTTTCTTT.

The chain links TRBV20-1 to TRBJ1-2, with 10 bases aligning to TRBD1. V lost 3 bases to trimming and J lost 4 bases; unmatched junction nucleotides: 5. The CDR3 totals 14 residues. From germline, CDR1 is DFQATT and CDR2 SNEGSKA (reference sequence). Written as DNA, the CDR3 is TGCAGTGCTAGGTGGGACAGGGGAATCTATGGCTACACCTTC. Translated, it gives CSARWDRGIYGYTF.

The V gene is TRBV6-5, the J gene TRBJ1-6; D remains ambiguous. V lost 0 bases, J lost 5 bases, and 5 bases lay in between. There are 14 residues in the CDR3. CDR1 MNHEY and CDR2 SVGAGI come from the germline V gene. The CDR3 region is CASSYSGHNSPLHF. CDR3 nucleotide sequence: TGTGCCAGCAGTTACTCCGGCCATAATTCACCCCTCCACTTT.

The rearrangement links TRBV27 to TRBJ2-5, with D unclear. CDR1 is MNHEY and CDR2 is SMNVEV in the germline V gene (reference sequence). V gave up 10 bases and J gave up 3 bases, with 6 bases separating them. This CDR3 has 10 amino acids. CDR3 protein: CATDEETQYF. The DNA for the CDR3 is TGTGCCACAGATGAAGAGACCCAGTACTTC.

The V gene is TRBV20-1, the J gene TRBJ2-3, with TRBD2 as a possible D gene (5 bases). V was shortened by 6 bases and J by 2 bases, with 18 bases between the two germline ends. Germline V gene lookup returns CDR1 DFQATT and CDR2 SNEGSKA (reference sequence). This CDR3 spans 15 amino acids. The CDR3 here is CSAQTGFGLTDTQYF. In nucleotides, the CDR3 is TGCAGTGCCCAAACGGGATTTGGGCTCACAGATACGCAGTATTTT.

This rearrangement joins TRBV20-1 to TRBJ2-7; 13 positions match TRBD2. V trimming: 5 bases; J trimming: 6 bases; junction bases outside the gene matches: 7. The length of the CDR3 is 14 residues. CDR1 DFQATT and CDR2 SNEGSKA come from the germline V gene (reference sequence). The CDR3 coding sequence is TGCAGTGCTCCCGGGACTAGCGGGACGGGCGAGCAGTACTTC. Its translation: CSAPGTSGTGEQYF.

V usage is TRBV6-1 and J usage is TRBJ1-2; TRBD1 aligns across 8 bases. The CDR3 contains 14 residues. CDR1 is MNHNS and CDR2 is SASEGT in the germline V gene. The trim removed 6 bases at V and 4 bases at J, leaving 7 bases unmatched. This chain's CDR3 is CASSNLGQVYGYTF. In DNA, the CDR3 is TGTGCCAGCAGCAACTTGGGACAGGTCTATGGCTACACCTTC.

The chain uses TRBV29-1 and TRBJ2-2, with no clear D. The CDR3 sequence is 12 residues long. The ends were cut back, 7 bases at V and 5 bases at J, with 11 bases in the middle. From germline, CDR1 is SQVTM and CDR2 ANQGSEA. Here the CDR3 DNA reads TGCAGCGCCGAGTTAATTACCGGGGAGCTGTTTTTT. This gives the protein CSAELITGELFF.

About this clonotype: The junction departs from germline at one end; a sequencing error may be responsible. The chain is built from TRBV28 and TRBJ1-1; no clear D. Germline CDR1 and CDR2: MDHEN and SYDVKM. The length of the CDR3 is 11 residues. CDR3 sequence reads: CACSLVHLAFF. CDR3 in DNA: TGTGCCTGCAGTTTGGTCCATCTAGCTTTCTTT.

The J gene is TRBJ2-7, the V gene TRBV28, with TRBD2 identical over 15 bases. The V and J ends lost 6 bases and 3 bases, in that order; junction bases with no gene match: 15. The CDR3 is made up of 19 amino acids. In germline, CDR1 is MDHEN, CDR2 SYDVKM. For the CDR3, the DNA is TGTGCCAGCAGCCCCCTAAGTGGACTAGCGGGAGGGCCGGGCTACGAGCAGTACTTC. Its protein product is CASSPLSGLAGGPGYEQYF.

This chain connects TRBV6-5 to TRBJ1-1; no firm D call. The germline CDR1 and CDR2 sequences are MNHEY and SVGAGI. V was clipped by 3 bases and J by 5 bases, with 22 bases between them. The CDR3 covers 17 residues. The CDR3 coding sequence is TGTGCCAGCAGTTATTCGACGGTATCCCTGGTGGGGACTGAAGCTTTCTTT. It yields the protein CASSYSTVSLVGTEAFF.

This clonotype is categorized as medium-sized. The chain is built from TRBV7-2 and TRBJ2-3; D call uncertain. Per germline, CDR1 SGHTA and CDR2 FQGNSA. With 2 bases removed from V and 2 bases from J, the gap between germline ends came to 2 bases. The CDR3 length is 12 residues. The CDR3 nucleotides are TGTGCCAGCAGCTTATACACAGATACGCAGTATTTT. It encodes CASSLYTDTQYF.

The table lists this clonotype with a few counts. V and J are TRBV7-2 and TRBJ1-3; D not resolved. V was trimmed by 0 bases and J by 2 bases, leaving 2 bases between them. CDR3 length: 13 residues. Germline lookup yields CDR1 SGHTA and CDR2 FQGNSA. In DNA, the CDR3 is TGTGCCAGCAGCTTAGCGGCTGGAAACACCATATATTTT. Protein: CASSLAAGNTIYF. The complete variable domain, with remaining parts taken from reference TRBV7-2 and TRBJ1-3, reads GAGVSQSPSNKVTEKGKDVELRCDPISGHTALYWYRQSLGQGLEFLIYFQGNSAPDKSGLPSDRFSAERTGGSVSTLTIQRTQQEDSAVYLCASSLAAGNTIYFGEGSWLTVV.

The V call is TRBV7-9, the J call TRBJ1-1; perhaps TRBD1 as D (5 bases). Trimming removed 4 bases at V and 0 bases at J, with 15 bases between. The CDR3 covers 16 residues. Germline V gene sequence: CDR1 SEHNR, CDR2 FQNEAQ (reference sequence). The CDR3 sequence is CASSSNLGVMNTEAFF. CDR3 nucleotides: TGTGCCAGCAGCTCTAACCTGGGGGTGATGAACACTGAAGCTTTCTTT. The full variable domain, with the rest looked up from reference TRBV7-9 and TRBJ1-1, is DTGVSQNPRHKITKRGQNVTFRCDPISEHNRLYWYRQTLGQGPEFLTYFQNEAQLEKSRLLSDRFSAERPKGSFSTLEIQRTEQGDSAMYLCASSSNLGVMNTEAFFGQGTRLTVV.

V usage is TRBV29-1 and J usage is TRBJ2-3; TRBD2 aligns across 7 bases. Germline CDR1 SQVTM, CDR2 ANQGSEA. Germline trimming cut 6 bases from V and 0 bases from J; bases unmatched to any gene: 12. The CDR3 has 16 amino acids. For the CDR3, the DNA is TGCAGCGTCGTTTGGGCTAGCGGAACCAGCACAGATACGCAGTATTTT. It translates to CSVVWASGTSTDTQYF.

The V gene is TRBV6-2 or TRBV6-3, the J gene TRBJ1-1; tentative D call: TRBD1 (5 bases). The germline CDR1 and CDR2 sequences are MNHEY and SVGEGT. CDR3 size: 14 residues. Trimming took 8 bases from V and 1 from J, leaving 14 bases between them. The CDR3 spells CASGKPGGNTEAFF. CDR3 bases: TGTGCCAGCGGGAAGCCCGGGGGGAACACTGAAGCTTTCTTT.

The chain links TRBV27 to TRBJ2-7; 14 bases are shared with TRBD2. With 4 bases clipped from V and 6 bases from J, the junction kept 5 bases outside the gene matches. Germline loops: CDR1 MNHEY, CDR2 SMNVEV (reference sequence). The CDR3 covers 15 residues. Here the CDR3 DNA reads TGTGCCAGCAGTTGGCGACTAGCGGGAGGGCGCGAGCAGTACTTC. Its translation is CASSWRLAGGREQYF.